One sample yielded the 23 T cell receptor beta chains listed below, sequenced in a study of post-analysis software for immune sequencing data. Findings and limits, study-wide: Five TRBV segments occurring more often in patients than controls included TRBV5-6, TRBV5-1 and TRBV20-1.

These receptors are not linked to any known antigen. Unique molecular identifiers were carried by the TCR beta cDNA libraries. TCRdb passed the PCR reads through MiXCR, listing each CDR3 protein once. The sample shows about 770,000 distinct CDR3 sequences, just over 45% of them seen only once. The sample comprised blood. The receptors here all came from a girl aged 10 to 17 with multiple sclerosis.

This clonotype showed up just once. J is TRBJ1-5 and V is TRBV4-1, with D perhaps matching TRBD1 (5 bases). CDR1 MGHRA and CDR2 YSYEKL come from the germline V gene. V lost 1 base and J 2 bases, leaving 18 bases between the germline ends. The CDR3 is 18 amino acids. CDR3: CASSQGGPRRPGNQPQHF. The CDR3 nucleotides read TGCGCCAGCAGCCAAGGGGGCCCCCGGAGGCCGGGCAATCAGCCCCAGCATTTT.

This clonotype was counted between two and nine times. The gene calls are TRBV10-3 and TRBJ2-7, with a possible D match to TRBD2 (6 bases). CDR1 and CDR2 from the germline V gene are ENHRY and SYGVKD. Trimming left V 0 bases short and J 0 bases short, with 12 bases between. The length of the CDR3 is 16 residues. The CDR3 DNA reads TGTGCCATCAGTGAGTCAGGTAGCGGAAGCTCCTACGAGCAGTACTTC. Its protein product is CAISESGSGSSYEQYF.

This chain connects TRBV9 to TRBJ2-1; no firm D call. Deletions cut 3 bases from V and 7 bases from J, with 11 bases between. The germline V gene has CDR1 SGDLS and CDR2 YYNGEE. The CDR3 covers 13 residues. The chain's CDR3 is CASSGPTGNEQFF. The CDR3 coding sequence is TGTGCCAGCAGCGGTCCGACTGGTAATGAGCAGTTCTTC.

The genes are TRBV30 and TRBJ2-4; 7 bases are shared with TRBD1. The germline CDR1 and CDR2 sequences are GTSNPN and SVGIG (reference sequence). The CDR3 runs to 13 residues. Trimming at V came to 0 bases and at J to 6 bases, leaving 2 bases not matched to a gene. CDR3: CAWSVRQGNIQYF. CDR3 sequence (DNA): TGTGCCTGGAGTGTTCGACAGGGAAACATTCAGTACTTC.

This clonotype was picked up a small number of times. The genes are TRBV7-2 and TRBJ2-1, with D possibly TRBD1 on 6 matching bases. Germline assignment: CDR1 SGHTA and CDR2 FQGNSA. V gave up 3 bases and J gave up 15 bases, with 18 bases separating them. The CDR3 is 13 residues long. CDR3 residues: CASSFPGHRVAFF. DNA of the CDR3: TGTGCCAGCAGCTTTCCGGGACACCGGGTCGCGTTCTTC. Full variable domain (remainder filled in from reference TRBV7-2 and TRBJ2-1): GAGVSQSPSNKVTEKGKDVELRCDPISGHTALYWYRQSLGQGLEFLIYFQGNSAPDKSGLPSDRFSAERTGGSVSTLTIQRTQQEDSAVYLCASSFPGHRVAFFGPGTRLTVL.

The chain combines TRBV20-1 with TRBJ2-1, with D possibly being TRBD2 (5 bases). Trimming took off 0 bases at V and 2 bases at J, with 8 bases between the two ends. The CDR3 extends over 14 amino acids. Germline V gives CDR1 DFQATT, CDR2 SNEGSKA (reference sequence). The CDR3 DNA follows: TGCAGTGCTAGAGATCTAGCAGCCTACAATGAGCAGTTCTTC. Amino acid sequence: CSARDLAAYNEQFF.

This clonotype showed up just a few times. The chain links TRBV12-3 or TRBV12-4 to TRBJ2-5, with 8 bases aligning to TRBD2. This CDR3 region has 14 residues. V gave up 3 bases and J gave up 4 bases; unmatched junction bases: 4. The chain's CDR3 is CASSFAGGGETQYF. The CDR3 region has the DNA TGTGCCAGCAGTTTCGCGGGAGGAGGAGAGACCCAGTACTTC.

This clonotype was seen more than once but under ten times. Sequence at one end of the junction differs from germline and may be a read error. The genes are TRBV20-1 and TRBJ1-4; 11 bases agree with TRBD1. The CDR3 is 15 residues long. The germline V gene has CDR1 DFQATT and CDR2 SNEGSKA (reference sequence). This chain's CDR3 is CSASLDRGRYEKPFF. The CDR3 nucleotides are TGCAGTGCTAGCCTGGACAGGGGGCGTTATGAAAAACCGTTTTTT.

The rearrangement links TRBV5-1 to TRBJ2-7, with 8 bases that match TRBD1. CDR3 size: 12 residues. CDR1 and CDR2 (germline): SGHRS, YFSETQ. V was clipped by 4 bases and J by 6 bases; unmatched bases: 3. This CDR3 reads CASSHTGGEQYF. CDR3 nucleotides: TGCGCCAGCAGCCATACAGGGGGCGAGCAGTACTTC.

In this sample, this clonotype turned up many times. V gene TRBV9 combines with J gene TRBJ2-7, with 7 bases matching TRBD1. The V gene end was trimmed by 5 bases and the J gene end by 2 bases; junction bases not matched to a gene: 4. The germline V gene encodes CDR1 SGDLS and CDR2 YYNGEE. This CDR3 comprises 13 residues. CDR3 protein: CASSAGTAYEQYF. Here the CDR3 DNA reads TGTGCCAGCAGTGCCGGGACAGCCTACGAGCAGTACTTC.

This chain connects TRBV20-1 to TRBJ2-3, with D perhaps being TRBD1 or TRBD2 (6 bases each). Per germline, CDR1 DFQATT and CDR2 SNEGSKA (reference sequence). Trimming removed 4 bases at V and 2 bases at J, with 19 bases between. CDR3 length equals 16 residues. The DNA for the CDR3 is TGCAGTGCTACCGCCCTCGGGGGCTTGTACACAGATACGCAGTATTTT. This translates into CSATALGGLYTDTQYF.

The V gene is TRBV7-8, the J gene TRBJ2-5; 11 bases agree with TRBD2. Germline V gives CDR1 SGHVS, CDR2 FQNEAQ. Germline trimming cut 3 bases from V and 5 bases from J; bases unmatched to any gene: 14. CDR3 length: 18 residues. CDR3 coding DNA: TGTGCCAGCAGCTTCCCGACGGGACTAGCGGTTCCTCGGGAGACCCAGTACTTC. This codes for CASSFPTGLAVPRETQYF.

This chain links TRBV2 with TRBJ2-5; D unresolved. This CDR3 has 13 amino acids. Per germline, CDR1 SNHLY and CDR2 FYNNEI. DNA of the CDR3: TGTACCACAAAAGGACGGTTAACTGGGACCCAGTACTTC. Translation gives CTTKGRLTGTQYF.

This clonotype has just a few counts. V and J are TRBV10-3 and TRBJ2-5; D may be TRBD2 (6 bases). The CDR3 is 15 residues long. Germline V CDR1 and CDR2: ENHRY, SYGVKD. V was cut by 3 bases and J by 2 bases, with 13 bases left in between. CDR3 protein: CAISDPEEGQETQYF. The CDR3 region has the DNA TGTGCCATCAGTGACCCCGAGGAGGGGCAAGAGACCCAGTACTTC.

The chain links TRBV14 to TRBJ1-6; D is unclear. Trimming left V 0 bases short and J 9 bases short, with 9 bases between. The CDR3 extends over 14 amino acids. Germline lookup yields CDR1 SGHDN and CDR2 FVKESK. The CDR3 DNA is TGTGCCAGCAGCCAAGAAGCGAAGGGTTCACCCCTCCACTTT. Translating gives CASSQEAKGSPLHF.

This chain uses TRBV6-5 with TRBJ2-3; 11 bases are a match to TRBD2. The CDR3 length is 15 residues. In germline, CDR1 is MNHEY, CDR2 SVGAGI. V shed 4 bases, J shed 4 bases, and the junction held 4 bases outside the gene matches. This chain's CDR3 is CASSFLAGGPDTQYF. DNA for the CDR3: TGTGCCAGCAGTTTCCTAGCGGGAGGCCCAGATACGCAGTATTTT.

This clonotype was seen a few times. The CDR3 DNA reads TGTGCCAGCAGTCCACCCCCGAATGCCAGGGTACATTCAGATACGCAGTATTTT. Protein sequence: CASSPPPNARVHSDTQYF. This chain joins TRBV27 and TRBJ2-3; D may be TRBD1 (5 bases). The germline gives CDR1 MNHEY, CDR2 SMNVEV (reference sequence). The CDR3 covers 18 residues. The V end was cut by 5 bases, the J end by 4 bases, with 25 bases between.

This chain joins TRBV12-3 or TRBV12-4 and TRBJ2-3; D may correspond to TRBD1 or TRBD2 (5 bases each). The V and J ends lost 3 bases and 2 bases respectively, with 9 bases between them. This CDR3 spans 14 amino acids. The CDR3 here is CASSLGDHTDTQYF. Written as DNA, the CDR3 is TGTGCCAGCAGTTTGGGGGACCACACAGATACGCAGTATTTT.

CDR3 protein: CASSSPAGLAGEVADTQYF. CDR3 DNA sequence: TGTGCCAGCAGCTCACCTGCGGGACTAGCGGGAGAAGTAGCAGATACGCAGTATTTT. The V and J genes are TRBV7-2 and TRBJ2-3; TRBD2 matches at 14 bases. Germline-derived CDR1 and CDR2 are SGHTA and FQGNSA. The CDR3 is made up of 19 amino acids. The J segment lost 4 bases and the V segment lost 4 bases, leaving 13 bases of the junction unmatched. Supplemented by reference TRBV7-2 and TRBJ2-3, the full variable domain reads GAGVSQSPSNKVTEKGKDVELRCDPISGHTALYWYRQSLGQGLEFLIYFQGNSAPDKSGLPSDRFSAERTGGSVSTLTIQRTQQEDSAVYLCASSSPAGLAGEVADTQYFGPGTRLTVL.

The chain couples TRBV9 to TRBJ1-2, with TRBD1 matching 8 bases. In germline, CDR1 is SGDLS, CDR2 YYNGEE. The CDR3 has 16 residues. With 3 bases clipped from V and 1 base from J, the junction kept 8 bases outside the gene matches. DNA of the CDR3: TGTGCCAGCAGCGCCTCGGGGACAGGAGTTAACTATGGCTACACCTTC. Translation gives CASSASGTGVNYGYTF.

Here the CDR3 reads CASSRDLPADTQYF. The CDR3, as DNA: TGCGCCAGCAGTCGGGACCTCCCAGCGGATACGCAGTATTTT. This chain joins TRBV10-1 and TRBJ2-3; the D gene could be TRBD1 or TRBD2 (5 bases each). V lost 5 bases and J 6 bases, leaving 15 bases between the germline ends. The CDR3 contains 14 residues. Germline CDR1 reads WNHNN; CDR2 reads SYGVQD (reference sequence).

The gene calls are TRBV7-9 and TRBJ2-7, with TRBD2 matching 16 bases. V shed 5 bases and J 0 bases; nucleotides not matched to a gene: 4. Germline V gene sequence: CDR1 SEHNR, CDR2 FQNEAQ (reference sequence). The CDR3 length is 17 residues. Here the CDR3 reads CASSRGLAGGNSYEQYF. CDR3 nucleotides: TGTGCCAGCAGCCGGGGACTAGCGGGAGGGAACTCCTACGAGCAGTACTTC. Full variable domain (outside the CDR3, taken from reference TRBV7-9 and TRBJ2-7): DTGVSQNPRHKITKRGQNVTFRCDPISEHNRLYWYRQTLGQGPEFLTYFQNEAQLEKSRLLSDRFSAERPKGSFSTLEIQRTEQGDSAMYLCASSRGLAGGNSYEQYFGPGTRLTVT.

The chain carries TRBV7-8 and TRBJ2-1, with no clear D. Germline values: CDR1 SGHVS, CDR2 FQNEAQ. This CDR3 is built from 13 residues. V was pared by 3 bases and J by 8 bases, with 11 bases between. The DNA of the CDR3 is TGTGCCAGCAGCTTCCCTAGGTGGGATGAGCAGTTCTTC. Translating it yields CASSFPRWDEQFF.